This T cell receptor (beta chain) was identified during a study of PD-L1 blockade in urothelial cancer. At the level of the study: In terms of prior chemotherapy, patients had received 0 to 3 regimens.

The protocol was immunoSEQ multiplex PCR, while the TCRdb copy is restricted to in-frame clones and leaves out a portion. The sample holds 60,000 to 70,000 clones, approximately 81% seen once. Time point: pretreatment peripheral blood. The TCR sequence derives from a man aged 65 to 79 with urothelial cancer. The sample in question was PBMCs, obtained around atezolizumab (anti-PD-L1) treatment.

In nucleotides, the CDR3 is TGTGCCAGCAGCGCCCATCCAGGGGGTGAAGCTTTCTTT. As protein: CASSAHPGGEAFF. J is TRBJ1-1 and V is TRBV9, with 7 bases lining up with TRBD1. V trimming: 3 bases; J trimming: 7 bases; junction bases outside the gene matches: 6. The CDR3 length is 13 residues. Germline V gene lookup returns CDR1 SGDLS and CDR2 YYNGEE. The variable domain in full, with the rest retrieved from reference TRBV9 and TRBJ1-1, is DSGVTQTPKHLITATGQRVTLRCSPRSGDLSVYWYQQSLDQGLQFLIQYYNGEERAKGNILERFSAQQFPDLHSELNLSSLELGDSALYFCASSAHPGGEAFFGQGTRLTVV.